This entry describes one TCR beta chain. What this receptor recognizes is not known. This may stem from a read error, because a much larger clone lies one nucleotide away. In the germline V gene (reference sequence), CDR1 corresponds to MNHNY and CDR2 to SVGAGI. Including the terminal cysteine and phenylalanine, the CDR3 comprises 12 residues. The CDR3 DNA has 36 bases and is translated from base 1. Trimming costs V 5 bases and J 6 bases, and their ends lie 7 bases apart. These data come from a study of blood T cells in healthy people across ages (dated by TCRdb to about 2015). In terms of the full investigation: In model experiments, roughly one uniquely barcoded TCR beta cDNA molecule per two T cells was captured by template switching. Using deep sequencing normalized with unique cDNA molecular identifiers, the study measured how TCR beta repertoire diversity changes with age. Donors were grouped into four age groups: young (average about 15 years), middle-aged (39), aged (around 66) and long-lived (about 82). To avoid experimental bias, donors of different ages were randomly spread across the sequencing lanes. The study analyzed two additional independent replicas of 1 million unique cDNA reads from the same blood draw for two donors, one aged 18 to 29 and one aged 80 or older.

Paper-wide results and their limitations: There was a strong correlation between observed TCR beta diversity and the percentage of naive T cells measured by flow cytometry. Compared with the aged group, the long-lived group had more naive CD4+ T cells, fewer expanded clones and increased TCR diversity, a pattern suggesting age selection. Total diversity estimates from one million sequenced T cells were considered lower bounds and underestimates. Bulk unsorted PBMC profiling prevented conclusive comparison of naive and antigen-experienced compartments. The CMV infection status of donors was not known, potentially confounding age-related changes in expanded clonotypes. As age increased, observed TCR beta diversity per million T cells dropped in a roughly linear way, and a significant reduction was already evident by age 40.

The donors were a few dozen Caucasian individuals from Russia, aged 6 to 90 years, who were systemically healthy. Roughly 11 milliliters of peripheral blood were drawn from each donor into EDTA-treated Vacutainer tubes. Ficoll-Paque density-gradient centrifugation was used to isolate PBMCs, with at least 7 million per sample. Trizol reagent was used to extract total RNA from the PBMCs, yielding at least 6 micrograms per sample. Naive CD45RAhigh/CD27high T cell percentages were measured by flow cytometry on a PBMC aliquot from every donor. The library was produced with 5' RACE. The sequencing machine was an Illumina HiSeq 2500. The second PCR ran for about 6 to 12 cycles and used a J-beta primer mix along with a sample-barcoded 5' primer. A unique molecular identifier was introduced onto each TCR beta cDNA molecule by a template-switch 5' adaptor carrying 12 random nucleotides. At least 2.5 million CDR3-containing paired-end reads were obtained from each sample. First-strand cDNA synthesis was performed from all RNA using the Mint cDNA synthesis kit, with priming by a TRBC-specific oligonucleotide. Following uracil-DNA glycosylase treatment, all cDNA underwent a first 18-cycle PCR with the universal primers M1SS and BC2_uni_R. The paper's data handling went like this. Normalization of each sample was performed by random selection of 1 million high-quality reads, each carrying a distinct molecular identifier. Reads sharing molecular identifiers were discarded rather than binned into consensus sequences. CDR3 identification, clonotype clustering and error correction used MiTCR with a Q25 quality threshold and the strictest error-elimination algorithm. A nonparametric unseen species model using Euler transformation provided a lower-bound estimate of total TCR beta diversity. TCRdb trimmed the raw reads at Q25, called clones with MiXCR and kept productive beta chains. For every CDR3 protein sequence, its rows merge into one entry that carries the most common genes and DNA. Here the V and J calls rest on TCRdb's processing, not on the authors' analysis. For this sample the table gives about 600,000 distinct CDR3 sequences, of which 45% to 55% were detected only once. Jointly, the top ten make up 20% to 25% of the sample.

The material sequenced was blood. The V and J segments used are TRBV6-6 and TRBJ1-4; too little of a D gene remains to name it. The receptor was isolated from a man older than 75 in good health. The CDR3 reads as follows: CASSDDDEKLFF. The nucleotide sequence reads as follows: TGTGCCAGCAGTGACGACGATGAAAAACTGTTTTTT.